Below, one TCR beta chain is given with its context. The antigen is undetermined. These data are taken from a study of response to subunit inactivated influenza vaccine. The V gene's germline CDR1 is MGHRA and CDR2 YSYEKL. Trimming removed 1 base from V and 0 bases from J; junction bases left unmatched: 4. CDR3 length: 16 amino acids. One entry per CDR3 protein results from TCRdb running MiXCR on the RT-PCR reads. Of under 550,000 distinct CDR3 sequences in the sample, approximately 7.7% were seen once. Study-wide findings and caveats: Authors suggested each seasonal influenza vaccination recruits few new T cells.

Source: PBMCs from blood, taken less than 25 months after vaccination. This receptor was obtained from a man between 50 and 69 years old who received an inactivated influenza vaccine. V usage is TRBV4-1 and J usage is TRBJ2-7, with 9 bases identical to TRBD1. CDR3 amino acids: CASSQVGQGLSYEQYF. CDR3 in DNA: TGCGCCAGCAGCCAAGTGGGACAGGGCCTCTCCTACGAGCAGTACTTC.